Detailed here is one T cell receptor (beta chain). Its binding antigen is unknown. Base qualities are missing; no much larger clone stands one base away. The data are from a study of OX40 agonist ivuxolimab in advanced cancers. Background for the entire study: Ivuxolimab, which targeted the costimulatory receptor OX40 (CD134), was an agonistic, fully human IgG2 monoclonal antibody. Partial responses occurred in three dose-escalation patients: two with cutaneous melanoma and one with hepatocellular carcinoma. Peripheral TCRbeta sequencing was intended to test whether TCR sequence diversity was altered and clonal T-cell expansion was caused by ivuxolimab. Of the roughly 52 patients in dose escalation, about 20 had hepatocellular carcinoma, approximately 15 had melanoma, 9 had renal cell carcinoma and 9 had head and neck cancer. Patients were allowed to have had prior anti-PD-1, anti-PD-L1 or anti-CTLA-4 therapy, and more than 30% of the dose-escalation patients had previously received checkpoint inhibitors. Intravenous ivuxolimab was administered to patients every 2 weeks at six dose levels: 0.01, 0.1, 0.3, 1.5, 3 and 10 mg/kg. In the dose-escalation cohort, 65% to 85% of patients were male, and the mean age was 60 years with a range of roughly 20 to 80. The paper describes the monotherapy dose-escalation part (N of about 57 patients) of the phase I trial of ivuxolimab. What the research found in general, with its limitations: Clonal expansion of both CD4+ and CD8+ blood T cells was observed from baseline to week 6 at doses 0.1 to 3.0 mg/kg. In the 0.1-3.0 mg/kg groups, partial responders were among the patients with the lowest normalized peripheral clonal expansion, particularly in CD8+ T cells. On average, CD8+ T cells showed more expanded clones than CD4+ T cells after ivuxolimab. The antigen specificity of the peripheral T cells that underwent clonal expansion was not determined. Low levels of normalized T-cell clonal expansion were also seen in some nonresponding patients.

The germline V gene specifies LGHNA as CDR1 and YSLEER as CDR2. Measured from the cysteine to the phenylalanine, the CDR3 is 15 residues long. Only the CDR3 part of the read is kept: 45 bases, read in frame from the first base. Between the V and J ends, shortened by 0 bases and 4 bases respectively, the junction contains 9 bases. For sequencing of the TCRbeta CDR3 region, genomic DNA was extracted from the sorted cells. TCRbeta CDR3 regions were sequenced using the immunoSEQ Assay. What TCRdb holds here is the immuneACCESS table cut down to in-frame rearrangements. Part of the clones is not present; checked against another copy, under half of the missing clones reflect an unresolved V gene, and the others are unexplained. A total of tens of thousands of clones appear in this sample, 90% to 95% of them only once. The top ten clonotypes cover 5.9% of the sample. Patients with autoimmune disease history or receiving systemic immunosuppression were excluded from the trial. Peripheral blood for TCR sequencing was collected from all dose cohorts at baseline, on cycle 4 day 1, and on cycle 7 day 1. Samples were obtained from an open-label, multicenter, first-in-human phase I dose-escalation trial of ivuxolimab. Adults with locally advanced or metastatic head and neck squamous cell, hepatocellular, melanoma or renal cell carcinoma were enrolled in the trial. Before TCR sequencing, CD4+ and CD8+ T cells were separately sorted from peripheral blood.

The sample consisted of CD4+ or CD8+ T cells sorted from blood, taken in a trial of the OX40 agonist ivuxolimab. This clonotype was sampled from an adult with an advanced solid tumor such as melanoma, head and neck, liver or kidney cancer. The chain is assembled from TRBV4-3 and TRBJ1-4, with no confidently assigned D gene. The DNA is as follows: TGCGCCAGCAGCCAAGATGAACAGCATAATGAAAAACTGTTTTTT. The encoded protein is CASSQDEQHNEKLFF.